Listed below are T cell receptor beta chains from one sample, sequenced in a study of T-cell reconstitution after alpha-beta-depleted transplantation in children. TCRdb analysed the PCR reads with MiXCR anew, one entry per CDR3 protein. The sample yields 350,000 to 500,000 distinct CDR3 sequences, 43% seen once. Sequencing used PBMCs, obtained before TCRalphabeta/CD19-depleted stem cell transplant. These receptor sequences come from a girl aged 2-15 years with aplastic anemia, due to receive a stem cell transplant. Each CDR3 is given with its conserved first and last residue. D genes are given only for firm matches. Rows may omit the clone size; those that give it use once, few, many or a size class.

CDR3nt: TGTGCCAGCAGTTACACCCGGGACAGGGGCACCGGGGAGCTGTTTTTT; CDR3aa: CASSYTRDRGTGELFF; j_gene: TRBJ2-2; v_gene: TRBV6-2/TRBV6-3; d_gene: TRBD1; abundance: few
CDR3nt: TGTGCCAGCAGCGGCCCCCGCCAGGGCCGTATCGAAAAACTGTTTTTT; CDR3aa: CASSGPRQGRIEKLFF; j_gene: TRBJ1-4; v_gene: TRBV13; d_gene: .; abundance: many
CDR3nt: TGCAGTGTTCGACTAGCGGGTAGGAATGAGCAGTTCTTC; CDR3aa: CSVRLAGRNEQFF; j_gene: TRBJ2-1; v_gene: TRBV20-1; d_gene: TRBD2; abundance: .
CDR3nt: TGTGCCAGCAGCCGTTGCGGAAGGCCCCTAGAGTGGGAAAAACTGTTTTTT; CDR3aa: CASSRCGRPLEWEKLFF; j_gene: TRBJ1-4; v_gene: TRBV11-1; d_gene: .; abundance: .
CDR3nt: TGCGCCAGCAGCTTGGCTAGCCCCTCCTACGAGCAGTACTTC; CDR3aa: CASSLASPSYEQYF; j_gene: TRBJ2-7; v_gene: TRBV5-1; d_gene: .; abundance: many
CDR3nt: TGCAGTGCCCGCCTAGCGCCAGAGCAGTTCTTC; CDR3aa: CSARLAPEQFF; j_gene: TRBJ2-1; v_gene: TRBV20-1; d_gene: .; abundance: .
CDR3nt: TGCAGTGCTAGAAAACCCGGCGGGGCAGAGACCCAGTACTTC; CDR3aa: CSARKPGGAETQYF; j_gene: TRBJ2-5; v_gene: TRBV20-1; d_gene: .; abundance: .
CDR3nt: TGTGCCAGCAGCTTCATTGACGGGGCTAAGACCCAGTACTTC; CDR3aa: CASSFIDGAKTQYF; j_gene: TRBJ2-5; v_gene: TRBV11-2; d_gene: .; abundance: .
CDR3nt: TGTGCCAGCAGCCCTGGGCCCTGGGGCACTGAAGCTTTCTTT; CDR3aa: CASSPGPWGTEAFF; j_gene: TRBJ1-1; v_gene: TRBV12-3/TRBV12-4; d_gene: .; abundance: .
CDR3nt: TGTGCCATCAAACAGGGGGGTTACGAGCAGTACTTC; CDR3aa: CAIKQGGYEQYF; j_gene: TRBJ2-7; v_gene: TRBV10-3; d_gene: TRBD1; abundance: many
CDR3nt: TGCAGTGCTAGGACAGGGGGCAATCAGCCCCAGCATTTT; CDR3aa: CSARTGGNQPQHF; j_gene: TRBJ1-5; v_gene: TRBV20-1; d_gene: TRBD1; abundance: few
CDR3nt: TGTGCCACCAGTGATAGGGAGGCCAGACCGAACACCGGGGAGCTGTTTTTT; CDR3aa: CATSDREARPNTGELFF; j_gene: TRBJ2-2; v_gene: TRBV24-1; d_gene: .; abundance: .